Sequencing of this TCR beta chain was carried out in a study of cytomegalovirus exposure and HLA in healthy donors. General study points: Rare sequences made up most TCRs, while some public TCRs were found in many donors. The tendency of first-cohort TCR clusters to co-occur in the 120 or so validation repertoires was identified by a subsequent analysis.

Measured with immunoSEQ multiplex PCR; TCRdb has only the in-frame clones, and not every one. The sample includes 180,000 or so clones, about 89% of them seen just once. The donors belonged to the roughly 130-subject validation cohort, separate from the 666-subject first cohort. The germline gives CDR1 MNHNS, CDR2 SASEGT. Trimming removed 0 bases from V and 2 bases from J; junction bases left unmatched: 1. This CDR3 is built from 15 residues. This clone was seen just once. The antigen is undetermined. The sequenced sample was PBMCs. This receptor was obtained from a man aged 25 to 40 in good health and CMV-seropositive. V and J are TRBV6-1 and TRBJ2-1, with 7 bases fitting TRBD2. CDR3 residues: CASSEAGGTYNEQFF. The CDR3 DNA follows: TGTGCCAGCAGTGAAGCGGGAGGGACCTACAATGAGCAGTTCTTC.